This entry is about one T cell receptor beta chain. No antigen is known for it. The germline gives CDR1 SEHNR, CDR2 FQNEAQ (reference sequence). CDR3 length equals 13 residues. Trimming took off 5 bases at V and 5 bases at J, with 10 bases between the two ends. TCRdb re-derived calls from the 5' RACE reads in MiXCR, one entry per CDR3 protein. The sample has approximately 260,000 distinct CDR3 sequences; around 17% are singletons. The sample originates from a study of T-cell memory formation after mild COVID-19. Study-level points and caveats: That cross-reactive memory joined was suggested by some responding clones appearing in pre-infection memory. For second-wave clones that peaked at day 37, SARS-CoV-2 specificity went unverified.

The chain combines TRBV7-9 with TRBJ1-3; tentative D call: TRBD1 (6 bases). Sample: PBMCs or a T cell subset sorted from them (not recorded which). The origin of this receptor is a young man who had mild COVID-19 (a few samples of this study predate the infection). Cell type and time point are not known. CDR3 sequence (DNA): TGTGCCAGCAGCCCAGGGACACGAAACACCATATATTTT. Protein sequence: CASSPGTRNTIYF. The full variable domain, rest sourced from reference TRBV7-9 and TRBJ1-3, is DTGVSQNPRHKITKRGQNVTFRCDPISEHNRLYWYRQTLGQGPEFLTYFQNEAQLEKSRLLSDRFSAERPKGSFSTLEIQRTEQGDSAMYLCASSPGTRNTIYFGEGSWLTVV.